This record covers a single T cell receptor (beta chain). As yet, its antigen is unknown. These data originate in a study of T-cell reconstitution after alpha-beta-depleted transplantation in children. General observations from the study: In patients about two months after transplant, alpha-beta T cells reportedly arose from several hundred expanded graft clones. The high TCRbeta diversity at day 60 in some patients came from surviving recipient T cells and thymic progenitors. By one year post-transplant, T-cell counts and diversity largely arose from T cells that were newly produced.

For TCRbeta, the library was prepared with unique molecular identifiers. A single record per CDR3 protein comes from TCRdb applying MiXCR to the PCR reads. The table records roughly 500,000 distinct CDR3 sequences, roughly a tenth of them present only once. V gave up 6 bases and J gave up 6 bases; unmatched junction bases: 8. The CDR3 is 14 residues long. Germline CDR1 and CDR2: MNHNS and SASEGT. The receptor's source is a child aged 2 to 15 with inherited bone marrow failure, due to receive a stem cell transplant. The chain recombines TRBV6-1 with TRBJ1-5; 7 nucleotides match TRBD1. The source material was PBMCs, sampled before TCRalphabeta/CD19-depleted stem cell transplant. The CDR3 region has the DNA TGTGCCAGCAGAGAAACAGGGGAACCTCAGCCCCAGCATTTT. Protein: CASRETGEPQPQHF.